These T cell receptor beta chains were read from a single sample in a study of blood T cells in healthy people across ages. MiXCR was run by TCRdb on the 5' RACE reads, yielding one entry per CDR3 protein. The sample has about 1.8 million distinct CDR3 sequences, about 50% seen once. Sequencing was carried out using blood. All receptors derive from a woman aged 40 to 50 in good health. Each CDR3 is given without its conserved first and last residue.

V gene	J gene	CDR3 protein
TRBV20-1	TRBJ1-2	SARGQGNNYGYT
TRBV6-5	TRBJ1-2	ASSPLTPGQRVDT
TRBV7-2	TRBJ2-7	ASSLSAGGQY
TRBV7-2	TRBJ1-5	ASSWDGGGNQPQH
TRBV28	TRBJ1-5	ASSSPGRVVRNQPQH
TRBV28	TRBJ2-3	ASSLYGGGKHTQY
TRBV25-1	TRBJ1-1	ASRGPGTTQEAF
TRBV4-3	-	ASSPFLDRAAYEQY
TRBV7-9	TRBJ2-7	ASIPLGDGISYEQY
TRBV24-1	TRBJ2-7	ATSVTGTYEQY
TRBV20-1	TRBJ2-5	SAPQVRVQETQY
TRBV7-2	TRBJ2-1	ASSPSAGYNEQF
TRBV5-6	TRBJ1-5	ASSLGEWGAGNQPQH
TRBV5-1	TRBJ2-3	ASSLGQGAQDTQY